Listed here is a single T cell receptor (beta chain). This entry is derived from a study of T cell responses to AZD1222 COVID-19 vaccine. Some clones are missing from TCRdb's copy, which holds only in-frame ones; the method was immunoSEQ multiplex PCR. The sample contains roughly 55,000 clones, 70% to 90% of which appear only once. There are 15 residues in the CDR3. V lost 1 base and J 3 bases, leaving 10 bases between the germline ends. Germline V gene data show CDR1 as SEHNR and CDR2 as FQNEAQ (reference sequence). Source: peripheral blood, taken on day 0 of AZD1222 vaccination. The receptor's source is an adult in good health. V usage is TRBV7-9 and J usage is TRBJ1-3, with TRBD1 as a possible D gene (6 bases). This chain's CDR3 is CASSLGGAFGNTIYF. Here the CDR3 DNA reads TGTGCCAGCAGCTTAGGGGGGGCTTTTGGAAACACCATATATTTT. The full variable domain, with the rest looked up from reference TRBV7-9 and TRBJ1-3, is DTGVSQNPRHKITKRGQNVTFRCDPISEHNRLYWYRQTLGQGPEFLTYFQNEAQLEKSRLLSDRFSAERPKGSFSTLEIQRTEQGDSAMYLCASSLGGAFGNTIYFGEGSWLTVV.